This TCR beta chain derives from a study of blood T cells in healthy people across ages. As for the study in general: Template switching captured about one barcoded beta molecule per two T cells.

This clonotype was seen more than once but under ten times. Together with a sample-barcoded 5' primer, a J-beta primer mix was included in a second PCR lasting roughly 6 to 12 cycles. MiXCR was run by TCRdb on the 5' RACE reads, yielding one entry per CDR3 protein. The sample lists 550,000 to 750,000 distinct CDR3 sequences, around a fifth occurring once. V was cut by 3 bases and J by 0 bases, with 6 bases left in between. The length of the CDR3 is 14 residues. CDR1 is SNHLY, CDR2 FYNNEI, per germline. Approximately 10 milliliters of peripheral blood were drawn from each donor into EDTA-treated tubes.

The source of this sequence is a man between 65 and 85 years old in good health. The J gene is TRBJ2-1, the V gene TRBV2; D is unresolved. The specimen was blood. The CDR3 region has the DNA TGTGCCAGCAGTGAGGGCAGCTCCTACAATGAGCAGTTCTTC. Translating it yields CASSEGSSYNEQFF.